This T cell receptor (beta chain) was observed in a study of blood T cell repertoires in COVID-19. The CDR3 sequence is 16 residues long. CDR1 is SGHVS, CDR2 FQNEAQ, per germline. The trim removed 4 bases at V and 3 bases at J, leaving 12 bases unmatched. Clinical history reported by participants formed the basis on which cohorts were assigned. As handled by the study authors: Counts of nucleated cells, estimated from reference gene primer amplification, were obtained. Assay: immunoSEQ multiplex PCR; the TCRdb copy retains only in-frame clones and omits some. V, J and clone size are taken as reported in that table, and D and trimming were inferred from the DNA itself. Of 300,000 to 400,000 clones listed, more than 90% are singletons.

V and J are TRBV7-8 and TRBJ2-7, with 7 bases matching TRBD1. The sample taken for sequencing was PBMCs or T cells enriched from blood (not recorded which). The TCR comes from a woman aged 30 to 39 who had been exposed to COVID-19. The CDR3 protein is CASSSRAGTAFYEQYF. The CDR3 region has the DNA TGTGCCAGCAGCTCCAGAGCCGGGACAGCATTCTACGAGCAGTACTTC.